The clone carrying this T cell receptor beta chain was recorded many times. The sample originates from a study of regulatory T cells in long-lasting Graves disease. The authors built TCR beta libraries using iRepertoire HTBI primers and Arm-PCR of CDR3 regions. One entry per CDR3 protein, called by TCRdb with MiXCR from the multiplex PCR reads. Found here are 500,000 to 700,000 distinct CDR3 sequences, less than 20% of them singletons; the top ten hold 15% to 20%. The time point: newly diagnosed GD, antithyroid drugs for less than 3 months. Making the TCR library involved RNA that had been extracted from PBMCs. The V gene lost 7 bases and the J gene lost 6 bases, with 12 bases spanning the gap. CDR1 SEHNR and CDR2 FQNEAQ come from the germline V gene (reference sequence). This CDR3 spans 12 amino acids. These data also formed part of another study, on T cells in Graves' hyperthyroidism and ophthalmopathy.

The rearrangement links TRBV7-9 to TRBJ1-1; D is possibly TRBD1 (5 bases). The sequence was collected from a woman aged 30 to 39 with Graves disease. The starting material was peripheral blood mononuclear cells (PBMCs), obtained at new diagnosis, from a patient treated with antithyroid drugs. In nucleotides, the CDR3 is TGTGCCAGCACAGGGAGGAAGGCTGAAGCTTTCTTT. Residues: CASTGRKAEAFF.